Shown below are 6 T cell receptor beta chains from a single sample sequenced in a study of a mutant IDH1 vaccine in newly diagnosed glioma. Stated time point: baseline, week 1 (first vaccination visit). This sample's treatment: pre-vaccination baseline after standard-of-care therapy. The data were produced by immunoSEQ multiplex PCR, yet TCRdb's version contains in-frame clones alone and is incomplete. The sample has about 15,000 clones; roughly nine tenths are singletons. The specimen comprised PBMCs, sampled from a glioma patient treated with radiotherapy, temozolomide or both. These receptor sequences come from a woman in her thirties or forties with glioma. Some clones in this sample may be carry-over from other donors' samples.

The J gene is TRBJ2-7, the V gene TRBV19; 9 bases are a match to TRBD2. The CDR3 totals 14 residues. J lost 4 bases, V lost 2 bases, and 3 bases had no gene match. The germline V gene has CDR1 LNHDA and CDR2 SQIVND (reference sequence). DNA for the CDR3: TGTGCCAGTAGTATAAGCGGGAGGCTTTACGAGCAGTACTTC. This translates into CASSISGRLYEQYF.

The chain is built from TRBV10-3 and TRBJ1-2; D gene unclear. This CDR3 is 13 amino acids long. Germline assignment: CDR1 ENHRY and CDR2 SYGVKD. V lost 9 bases and J lost 1, with 12 bases in between. Written as DNA, the CDR3 is TGTGCCATACAAGGGAGGGTTAACTATGGCTACACCTTC. Protein product: CAIQGRVNYGYTF.

This clone has a single count. This rearrangement joins TRBV5-1 to TRBJ1-5; D is uncertain. The germline gives CDR1 SGHRS, CDR2 YFSETQ. The CDR3 totals 15 residues. Trimming cost V 1 base and J 1 base, with 9 bases left between them. The CDR3 DNA follows: TGCGCCAGCAGCTTGACCGGGGTAAGCAATCAGCCCCAGCATTTT. Translating it yields CASSLTGVSNQPQHF. The full variable domain, with the rest looked up from reference TRBV5-1 and TRBJ1-5, is KAGVTQTPRYLIKTRGQQVTLSCSPISGHRSVSWYQQTPGQGLQFLFEYFSETQRNKGNFPGRFSGRQFSNSRSEMNVSTLELGDSALYLCASSLTGVSNQPQHFGDGTRLSIL.

The chain carries TRBV5-4 and TRBJ2-5; 14 bases map to TRBD2. Per the germline V gene, CDR1 is SGHNT and CDR2 is YYREEE (reference sequence). V lost 4 bases and J lost 2; bases outside the gene matches: 7. This CDR3 comprises 17 residues. CDR3 sequence: CASSIGTSGGLQETQYF. The CDR3 coding sequence is TGTGCCAGCAGCATCGGGACTAGCGGGGGCCTTCAAGAGACCCAGTACTTC.

This chain uses TRBV7-9 with TRBJ2-6; D is perhaps TRBD1 or TRBD2 (5 bases each). This CDR3 spans 16 amino acids. Germline V gene lookup returns CDR1 SEHNR and CDR2 FQNEAQ (reference sequence). With 8 bases removed from V and 2 bases from J, the gap between germline ends came to 16 bases. CDR3 nucleotides: TGTGCCAGCGGCCGAGGGGCAGGCCCTGGGGCCAACGTCCTGACTTTC. This sequence encodes CASGRGAGPGANVLTF.

The J gene is TRBJ1-1, the V gene TRBV7-9; D remains ambiguous. Germline CDR1 SEHNR, CDR2 FQNEAQ (reference sequence). Trimming shortened V by 1 base and J by 6 bases, and 6 bases separated the two germline ends. The CDR3 loop spans 12 amino acids. The CDR3 protein is CASSLVQAEAFF. As DNA, the CDR3 is TGTGCCAGCAGCTTAGTCCAGGCTGAAGCTTTCTTT.